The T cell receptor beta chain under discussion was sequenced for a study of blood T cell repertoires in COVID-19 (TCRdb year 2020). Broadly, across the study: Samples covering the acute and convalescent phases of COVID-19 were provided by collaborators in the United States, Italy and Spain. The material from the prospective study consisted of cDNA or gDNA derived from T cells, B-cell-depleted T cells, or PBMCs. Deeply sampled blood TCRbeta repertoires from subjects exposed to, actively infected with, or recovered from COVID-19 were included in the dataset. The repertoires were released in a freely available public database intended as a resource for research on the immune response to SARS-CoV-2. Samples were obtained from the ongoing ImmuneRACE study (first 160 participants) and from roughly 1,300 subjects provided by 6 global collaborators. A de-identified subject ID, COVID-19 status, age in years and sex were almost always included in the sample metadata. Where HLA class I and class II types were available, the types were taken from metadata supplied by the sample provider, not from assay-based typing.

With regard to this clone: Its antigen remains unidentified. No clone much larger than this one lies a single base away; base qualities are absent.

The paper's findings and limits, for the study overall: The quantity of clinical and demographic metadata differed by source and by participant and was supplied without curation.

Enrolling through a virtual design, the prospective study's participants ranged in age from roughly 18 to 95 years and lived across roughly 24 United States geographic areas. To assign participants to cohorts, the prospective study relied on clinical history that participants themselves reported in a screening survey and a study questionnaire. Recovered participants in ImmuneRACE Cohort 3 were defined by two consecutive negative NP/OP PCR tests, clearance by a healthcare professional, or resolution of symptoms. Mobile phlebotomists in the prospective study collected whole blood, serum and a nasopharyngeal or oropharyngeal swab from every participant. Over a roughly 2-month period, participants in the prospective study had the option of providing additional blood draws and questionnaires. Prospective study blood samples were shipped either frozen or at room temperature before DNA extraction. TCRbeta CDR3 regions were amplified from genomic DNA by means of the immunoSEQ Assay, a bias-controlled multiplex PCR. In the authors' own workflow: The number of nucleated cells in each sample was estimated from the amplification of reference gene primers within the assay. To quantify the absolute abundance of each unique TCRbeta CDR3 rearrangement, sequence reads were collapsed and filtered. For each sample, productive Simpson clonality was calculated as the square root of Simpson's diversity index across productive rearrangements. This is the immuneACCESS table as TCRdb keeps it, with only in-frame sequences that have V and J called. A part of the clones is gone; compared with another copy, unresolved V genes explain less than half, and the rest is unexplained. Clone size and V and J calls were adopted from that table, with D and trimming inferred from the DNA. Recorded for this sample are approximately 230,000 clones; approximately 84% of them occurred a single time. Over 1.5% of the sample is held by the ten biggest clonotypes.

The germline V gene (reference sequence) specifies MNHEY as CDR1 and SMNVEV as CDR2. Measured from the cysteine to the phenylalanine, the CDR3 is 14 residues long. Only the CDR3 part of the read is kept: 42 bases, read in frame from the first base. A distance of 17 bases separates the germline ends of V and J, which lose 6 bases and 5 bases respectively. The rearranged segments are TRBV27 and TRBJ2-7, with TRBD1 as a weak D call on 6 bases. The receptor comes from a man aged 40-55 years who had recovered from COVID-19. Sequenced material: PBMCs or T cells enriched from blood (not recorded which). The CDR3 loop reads CASRRNDRYDEQYF. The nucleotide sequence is TGTGCCAGCAGGCGGAACGACAGGTATGACGAGCAGTACTTC.